This is a list of T cell receptor beta chains from one sample in a study of glioma-infiltrating T cells after dendritic cell vaccination. Libraries were prepared by immunoSEQ multiplex PCR; TCRdb keeps only in-frame clonotypes and omits some of them. Of about 92,000 clones listed, just over 85% were seen once; the top ten hold approximately 15%. This specimen consisted of blood, obtained before dendritic cell vaccination. These receptor sequences come from a human donor with glioblastoma. Both conserved end residues are part of each CDR3. The D gene is left open where the match is weak. Clone size is not always given. Where it is, it says once, few, many or a class for expanded clones.

j_call,clone_size,v_call,d_call,cdr3_nt,cdr3_aa
TRBJ2-3,NA,TRBV7-2,NA,TGTGCCAGCGGAAGGGGATCATACACAGATACGCAGTATTTT,CASGRGSYTDTQYF
TRBJ2-7,NA,TRBV27,TRBD1,TGTGCCAGCAGCTACACAGGGGATCAGCAGTACTTC,CASSYTGDQQYF
TRBJ2-5,NA,TRBV5-6,NA,TGTGCCAGCAGCTTGATAGAACAGCACCAAGAGACCCAGTACTTC,CASSLIEQHQETQYF
TRBJ1-2,NA,TRBV2,NA,TGTGCCACCTCCCTAGGTCTAGAGGGCTACACCTTC,CATSLGLEGYTF
TRBJ2-7,NA,TRBV7-2,TRBD2,TGTGCCAGCAGCGAGAGCGGGATGGATCACTACGAGCAGTACTTC,CASSESGMDHYEQYF
TRBJ1-5,once,TRBV7-9,NA,TGTGCCAGCAGCTTAACGGGGAATCCTCAGCCCCAGCATTTT,CASSLTGNPQPQHF
TRBJ2-2,once,TRBV28,NA,TGTGCCAGCACTTCCCCACTAATTGCCGGGGAGCTGTTTTTT,CASTSPLIAGELFF
TRBJ2-3,NA,TRBV7-3,NA,TGTGCCAGCAGCTTAGCGGGCTCCTACACAGATACGCAGTATTTT,CASSLAGSYTDTQYF
TRBJ2-7,few,TRBV5-6,TRBD1,TGTGCCAGCAGCCCCCGGGACAGCATCTACGAGCAGTACTTC,CASSPRDSIYEQYF
TRBJ2-5,NA,TRBV7-7,NA,TGTGCCAGCAGCTTAGCGCTCCAGACAGCTCAAGAGACCCAGTACTTC,CASSLALQTAQETQYF
TRBJ2-3,NA,TRBV19,TRBD2,TGTGCCAGTAGCCTGGGGGGGGGCACAGATACGCAGTATTTT,CASSLGGGTDTQYF
TRBJ2-4,NA,TRBV28,NA,TGTGCCAGCAGTTACAGGGACATCACCTCTCGGAACATTCAGTACTTC,CASSYRDITSRNIQYF
TRBJ2-7,NA,TRBV10-3,NA,TGTGCCATCAGTGAGGACAGGCTCCGGGAGCAGTACTTC,CAISEDRLREQYF
TRBJ2-2,few,TRBV4-2,TRBD2,TGTGCCAGCAGACCGGGACTAAACACCGGGGAGCTGTTTTTT,CASRPGLNTGELFF
TRBJ1-1,few,TRBV7-9,NA,TGTGCCAGCAGGGTAGGAGAGGCCACTGAAGCTTTCTTT,CASRVGEATEAFF
TRBJ2-5,once,TRBV21-1,NA,TGTGCCAGCACCCCGGGACAGCAACAAGAGACCCAGTACTTC,CASTPGQQQETQYF
TRBJ2-7,NA,TRBV18,TRBD1,TGTGCCAGCTCGAGGACAGGGGGCGGGTACGAGCAGTACTTC,CASSRTGGGYEQYF
TRBJ2-1,NA,TRBV6-1,NA,TGTGCCAGCAGTGCAATCCTCCGGGACATTGGGAACAATGAGCAGTTCTTC,CASSAILRDIGNNEQFF
TRBJ1-2,NA,TRBV5-6,TRBD1,TGTGCCAGCAGCTTGGCCCCGGGACAGGGGGACTATGGCTACACCTTC,CASSLAPGQGDYGYTF
TRBJ2-5,NA,TRBV27,NA,TGTGCCAGCAGTTGGCGGATCCAAGAGACCCAGTACTTC,CASSWRIQETQYF
TRBJ2-3,NA,TRBV9,TRBD1,TGTGCCAGCAGAAGTGGGACAGGGGACATGAGCACAGATACGCAGTATTTT,CASRSGTGDMSTDTQYF
TRBJ2-1,once,TRBV7-2,NA,TGTGCCAGCAGCTCTGGTTTGGTCACTTCCCCGGGGTTCTTC,CASSSGLVTSPGFF
TRBJ2-7,NA,TRBV7-2,TRBD1,TGTGCCAGCAGCCCCGGACAGGTCGCAACCTCCTACGAGCAGTACTTC,CASSPGQVATSYEQYF
TRBJ2-5,NA,TRBV13,TRBD2,TGTGCCAGCAGCCACTGGACTAGCGGGGGGTATCATGAGACCCAGTACTTC,CASSHWTSGGYHETQYF
TRBJ2-7,few,TRBV13,NA,TGTGCCAGCAGCTTAAGTCTGGGCATGAGCTCCTACGAGCAGTACTTC,CASSLSLGMSSYEQYF
TRBJ1-5,NA,TRBV6-9,TRBD1,TGTGCCAGCAGGAACTTACAGGGGGCCCACTATAGCAATCAGCCCCAGCATTTT,CASRNLQGAHYSNQPQHF
TRBJ2-7,NA,TRBV7-2,TRBD1,TGTGCCAGCAGCTTAGAGACAGGGATGGGAACCTACGAGCAGTACTTC,CASSLETGMGTYEQYF
TRBJ1-4,NA,TRBV9,NA,TGTGCCAGCAGCGTAGCCGACAGTAGGTATGAAAAACTGTTTTTT,CASSVADSRYEKLFF
TRBJ1-1,NA,TRBV7-9,NA,TGTGCCAGCAGCTTAGCCGGGACCCAGGGGCATGGAGCTTTCTTT,CASSLAGTQGHGAFF
TRBJ2-7,NA,TRBV25-1,TRBD1,TGTGCCAGCAGGACAGGGCGATACGAGCAGTACTTC,CASRTGRYEQYF
TRBJ2-3,NA,TRBV6-5,NA,TGTGCCAGCAGTTACTGGGGCACTGGCGGAGATACGCAGTATTTT,CASSYWGTGGDTQYF
TRBJ2-3,NA,TRBV27,TRBD2,TGTGCCAGCAGTTTGGGACTAGCGGGAGGGAGGGATACGCAGTATTTT,CASSLGLAGGRDTQYF
TRBJ2-1,NA,TRBV25-1,NA,TGTGCCAGCATGGGCGAAATTAGGAACAATGAGCAGTTCTTC,CASMGEIRNNEQFF
TRBJ2-2,NA,TRBV6-5,TRBD1,TGTGCCAGCAGTTCCGGGACAGGGGGCCCCGGGGAGCTGTTTTTT,CASSSGTGGPGELFF
TRBJ1-5,NA,TRBV7-2,TRBD1,TGTGCCAGCAGCAGACAGGGGAGCAATCAGCCCCAGCATTTT,CASSRQGSNQPQHF
TRBJ2-2,NA,TRBV5-1,NA,TGCGCCAGCAGCTTGGGAGGGTTATACACCGGGGAGCTGTTTTTT,CASSLGGLYTGELFF
TRBJ1-6,NA,TRBV2,NA,TGTGCCAGCAGTGCACAGTCGGATAATTCACCCCTCCACTTT,CASSAQSDNSPLHF
TRBJ1-1,NA,TRBV6-5,TRBD1,TGTGCCAGCAGTTGGCACAGGGGATTGAACACTGAAGCTTTCTTT,CASSWHRGLNTEAFF
TRBJ2-3,NA,TRBV2,NA,TGTGCCAGCAGGACAGGAGACACAGATACGCAGTATTTT,CASRTGDTDTQYF
TRBJ2-7,once,TRBV7-9,NA,TGTGCCAGCACTGGAGCGGGTGGGGCCTACGAGCAGTACTTC,CASTGAGGAYEQYF
TRBJ2-3,once,TRBV4-1,TRBD2,TGCGCCAGCAGCCCCACGGGACTAGCGGGGGCAGATACGCAGTATTTT,CASSPTGLAGADTQYF
TRBJ2-3,NA,TRBV5-1,TRBD1,TGCGCCAGCAGCAAAAACAGGGGTCCGGACACGCAGTATTTT,CASSKNRGPDTQYF
TRBJ1-3,NA,TRBV5-4,NA,TGTGCCAGCAGCTTGTCCCCCGTCGGAAACACCATATATTTT,CASSLSPVGNTIYF
TRBJ2-2,once,TRBV4-2,NA,TGTGCCAGCAGCCAAGGCTTAGCGACCGGGGAGCTGTTTTTT,CASSQGLATGELFF
TRBJ2-2,NA,TRBV11-2,TRBD2,TGTGCCAGCAGCTTAGCATCTAGCGGATACACCGGGGAGCTGTTTTTT,CASSLASSGYTGELFF